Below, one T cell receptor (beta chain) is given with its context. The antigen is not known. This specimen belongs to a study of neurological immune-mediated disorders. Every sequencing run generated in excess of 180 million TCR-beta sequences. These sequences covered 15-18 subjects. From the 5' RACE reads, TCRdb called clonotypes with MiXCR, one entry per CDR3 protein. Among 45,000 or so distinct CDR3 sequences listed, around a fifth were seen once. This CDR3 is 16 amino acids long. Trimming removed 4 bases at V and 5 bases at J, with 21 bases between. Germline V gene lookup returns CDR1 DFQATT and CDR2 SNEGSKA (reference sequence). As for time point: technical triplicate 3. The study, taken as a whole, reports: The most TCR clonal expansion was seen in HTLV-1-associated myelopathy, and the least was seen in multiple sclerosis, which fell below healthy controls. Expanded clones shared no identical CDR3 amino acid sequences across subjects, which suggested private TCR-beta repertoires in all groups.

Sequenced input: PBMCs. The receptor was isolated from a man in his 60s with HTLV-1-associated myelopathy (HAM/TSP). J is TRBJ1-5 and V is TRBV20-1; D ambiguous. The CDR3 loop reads CSAIDPTEYGYQPQHF. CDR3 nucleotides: TGCAGTGCTATAGACCCCACGGAATATGGCTATCAGCCCCAGCATTTT.